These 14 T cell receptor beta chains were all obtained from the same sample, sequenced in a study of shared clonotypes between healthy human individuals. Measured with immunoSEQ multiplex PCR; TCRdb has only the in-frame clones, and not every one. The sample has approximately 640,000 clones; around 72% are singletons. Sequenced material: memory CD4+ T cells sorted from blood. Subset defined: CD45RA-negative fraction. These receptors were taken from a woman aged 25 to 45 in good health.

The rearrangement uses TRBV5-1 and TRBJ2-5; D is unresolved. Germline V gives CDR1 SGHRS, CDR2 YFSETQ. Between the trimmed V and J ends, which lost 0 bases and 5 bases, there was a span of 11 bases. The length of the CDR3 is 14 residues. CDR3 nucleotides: TGCGCCAGCAGCTTGGCGAAGCTGGGGGAGACCCAGTACTTC. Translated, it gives CASSLAKLGETQYF.

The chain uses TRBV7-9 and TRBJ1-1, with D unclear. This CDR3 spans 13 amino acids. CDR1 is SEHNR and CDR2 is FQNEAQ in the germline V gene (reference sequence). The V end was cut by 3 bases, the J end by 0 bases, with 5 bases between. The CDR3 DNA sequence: TGTGCCAGCAGCTTTGGTCTGAACACTGAAGCTTTCTTT. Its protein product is CASSFGLNTEAFF.

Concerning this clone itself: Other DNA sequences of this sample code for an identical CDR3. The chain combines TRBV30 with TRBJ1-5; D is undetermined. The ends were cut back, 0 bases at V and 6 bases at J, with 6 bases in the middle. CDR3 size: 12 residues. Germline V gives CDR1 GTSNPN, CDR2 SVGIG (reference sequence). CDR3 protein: CAWSVLGQPQHF. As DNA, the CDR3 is TGTGCCTGGAGTGTACTCGGTCAGCCCCAGCATTTT.

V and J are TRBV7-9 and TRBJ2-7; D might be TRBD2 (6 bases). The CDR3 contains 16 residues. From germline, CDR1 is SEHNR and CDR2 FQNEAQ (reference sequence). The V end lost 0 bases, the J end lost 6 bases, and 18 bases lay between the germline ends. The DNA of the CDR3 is TGTGCCAGCAGCTTAGCGGGAGCGGGTATCGCAAGCGAGCAGTACTTC. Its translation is CASSLAGAGIASEQYF.

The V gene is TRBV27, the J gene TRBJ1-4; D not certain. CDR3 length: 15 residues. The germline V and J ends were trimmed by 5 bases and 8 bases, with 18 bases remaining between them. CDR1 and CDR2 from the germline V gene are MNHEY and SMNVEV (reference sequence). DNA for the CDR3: TGTGCCAGCAGTCGGCTAGAAGGGTCGTCCGAAAAACTGTTTTTT. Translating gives CASSRLEGSSEKLFF. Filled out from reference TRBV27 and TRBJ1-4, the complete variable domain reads EAQVTQNPRYLITVTGKKLTVTCSQNMNHEYMSWYRQDPGLGLRQIYYSMNVEVTDKGDVPEGYKVSRKEKRNFPLILESPSPNQTSLYFCASSRLEGSSEKLFFGSGTQLSVL.

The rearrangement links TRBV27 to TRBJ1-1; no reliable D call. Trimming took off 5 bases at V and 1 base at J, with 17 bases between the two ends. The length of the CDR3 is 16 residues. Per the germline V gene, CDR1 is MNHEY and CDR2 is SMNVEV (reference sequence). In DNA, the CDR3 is TGTGCCAGCAGTGCCCGCGGGGTAGCGGGGAACACTGAAGCTTTCTTT. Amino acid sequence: CASSARGVAGNTEAFF.

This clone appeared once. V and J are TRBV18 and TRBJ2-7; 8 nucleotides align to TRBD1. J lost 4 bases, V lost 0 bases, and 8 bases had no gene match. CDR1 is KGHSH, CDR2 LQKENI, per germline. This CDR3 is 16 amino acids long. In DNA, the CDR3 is TGTGCCAGCTCACCACCGACGGACAGGGTAAGGTACGAGCAGTACTTC. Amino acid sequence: CASSPPTDRVRYEQYF.

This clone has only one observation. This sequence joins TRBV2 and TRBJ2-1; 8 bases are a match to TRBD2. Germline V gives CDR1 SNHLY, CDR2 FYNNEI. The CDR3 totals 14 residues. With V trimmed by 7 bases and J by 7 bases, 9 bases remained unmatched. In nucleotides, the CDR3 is TGTGCCAGCACCGAGAGGGGACTAGAAAATGAGCAGTTCTTC. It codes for CASTERGLENEQFF.

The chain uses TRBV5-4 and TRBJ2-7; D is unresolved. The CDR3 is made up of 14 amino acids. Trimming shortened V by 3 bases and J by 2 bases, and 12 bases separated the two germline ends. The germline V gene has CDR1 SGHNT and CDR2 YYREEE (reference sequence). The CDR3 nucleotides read TGTGCCAGCAGCTCCGCAGTAGTCCCCTACGAGCAGTACTTC. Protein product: CASSSAVVPYEQYF.

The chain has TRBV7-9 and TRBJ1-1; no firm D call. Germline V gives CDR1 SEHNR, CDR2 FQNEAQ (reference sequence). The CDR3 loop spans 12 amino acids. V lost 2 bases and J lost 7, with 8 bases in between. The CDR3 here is CASSLLRVEAFF. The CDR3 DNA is TGTGCCAGCAGCTTATTAAGGGTTGAAGCTTTCTTT.

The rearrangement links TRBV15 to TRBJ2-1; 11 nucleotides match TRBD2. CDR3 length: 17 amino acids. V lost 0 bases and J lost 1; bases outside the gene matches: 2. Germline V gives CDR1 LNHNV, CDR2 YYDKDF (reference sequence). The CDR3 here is CATSRELAGGSYNEQFF. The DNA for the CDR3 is TGTGCCACCAGCAGAGAGCTAGCGGGGGGATCCTACAATGAGCAGTTCTTC.

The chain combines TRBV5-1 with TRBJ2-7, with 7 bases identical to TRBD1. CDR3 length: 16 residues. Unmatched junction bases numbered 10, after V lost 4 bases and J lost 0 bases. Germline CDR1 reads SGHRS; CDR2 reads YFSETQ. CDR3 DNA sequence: TGCGCCAGCAGCCCCACCGTACAGGGGCACTCCTACGAGCAGTACTTC. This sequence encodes CASSPTVQGHSYEQYF.

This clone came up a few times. The CDR3 bases are TGTGCCAGCAGTGACAGCATGAACACTGAAGCTTTCTTT. Residues: CASSDSMNTEAFF. J is TRBJ1-1 and V is TRBV6-1; D ambiguous. V was trimmed by 3 bases and J by 0 bases, leaving 5 bases between them. CDR3 length equals 13 residues. Germline loops: CDR1 MNHNS, CDR2 SASEGT.

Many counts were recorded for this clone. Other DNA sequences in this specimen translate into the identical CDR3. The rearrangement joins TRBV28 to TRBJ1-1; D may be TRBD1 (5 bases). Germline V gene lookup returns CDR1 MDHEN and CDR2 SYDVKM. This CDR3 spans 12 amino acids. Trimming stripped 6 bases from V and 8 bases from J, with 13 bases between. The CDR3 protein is CASSLQTDEAFF. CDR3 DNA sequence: TGTGCCAGCAGCCTACAGACAGACGAAGCTTTCTTT. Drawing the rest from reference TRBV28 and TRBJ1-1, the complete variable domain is DVKVTQSSRYLVKRTGEKVFLECVQDMDHENMFWYRQDPGLGLRLIYFSYDVKMKEKGDIPEGYSVSREKKERFSLILESASTNQTSMYLCASSLQTDEAFFGQGTRLTVV.